The rows below give T cell receptor beta chains drawn from one sample of a study of T cell clonotyping in hematopoietic cell transplantation. Sequencing was performed with immunoSEQ multiplex PCR; in TCRdb, only in-frame clones are kept and a portion is missing. The sample has some 8,800 clones; about 88% are singletons. This material consisted of peripheral blood mononuclear cells, taken at the time of graft-versus-host disease after allogeneic stem cell transplant. Receptor source: a male patient between 60 and 69 years old who had an allogeneic stem cell transplant from a related donor, so the T cells may come from the graft donor. Some clones in this sample may be carry-over from other donors' samples. The CDR3 runs from the conserved cysteine through the conserved F or W.

TRBV9	TRBJ1-3	CASSKQGGLVGGNTIYF
TRBV29-1	TRBJ2-3	CSVDGFPDTQYF
TRBV21-1	TRBJ2-6	CASSKTSLTSGANVLTF
TRBV2	TRBJ2-5	CASSEGRLQVETQYF
TRBV28	TRBJ1-1	CASSLWTTKNTEAFF
TRBV27	TRBJ1-2	CASSPTLLGNYGYTF
TRBV19	TRBJ1-5	CASSIGDGNQPQHF
TRBV12-5	TRBJ2-5	CASALLETQYF
TRBV11-2	TRBJ1-3	CASSLDGSGNTIYF
TRBV30	TRBJ1-4	CAWNRGTNEKLFF
TRBV5-1	TRBJ2-3	CASSLEAGRVDTQYF
TRBV5-1	TRBJ2-2	CASSWTGGNDGELFF
TRBV30	TRBJ1-3	CAWSVGNTIYF
TRBV7-9	TRBJ2-4	CASSPSGGSLAKNIQYF
TRBV15	TRBJ2-5	CATSRVRAGTQYF
TRBV15	TRBJ2-3	CATSRPGRTDTQYF
TRBV13	TRBJ2-3	CASDEGGGAADTQYF
TRBV4-1	TRBJ1-5	CASSQGTTGGNQPQHF
TRBV7-9	TRBJ1-1	CASRGFRDNEAFF
TRBV11-2	TRBJ1-6	CASSFSPDSPLHF
TRBV7-2	TRBJ2-3	CASSSQRGMADTQYF
TRBV30	TRBJ2-3	CAWGTPTDTQYF
TRBV4-1	TRBJ1-5	CASRGFLEGTDSNQPQHF
TRBV2	TRBJ1-6	CASSLSYNSPLHF
TRBV7-2	TRBJ1-5	CASSLAGDQPQHF
TRBV5-6	TRBJ2-6	CASSLIFNSGANVLTF
TRBV28	TRBJ1-5	CASTANRQPQHF
TRBV5-6	TRBJ2-1	CASSPPSRGNNEQFF
TRBV27	TRBJ1-6	CASSRWVLDSPLHF
TRBV2	TRBJ2-4	CASSPPDSRDIQYF
TRBV18	TRBJ1-1	CASSPRGNTEAFF
TRBV9	TRBJ1-3	CASSTSTGPPSGNTIYF
TRBV4-3	TRBJ1-6	CASSQIVGTGPSPLHF
TRBV28	TRBJ1-5	CASSLAGTGQPQHF
TRBV7-3	TRBJ2-3	CASSPQRGLRTDTQYF
TRBV5-8	TRBJ2-2	CASRGRGRTGELFF
TRBV7-3	TRBJ1-3	CASSLRGQGGDTIYF
TRBV30	TRBJ2-1	CAWSRTGGAYNEQFF
TRBV11-3	TRBJ2-2	CASSSPGQGTGELFF
TRBV7-9	TRBJ2-7	CASSRGGYYEQYF
TRBV5-1	TRBJ1-6	CASSLGGFDNSPLHF
TRBV5-1	TRBJ1-1	CASSFDISSQAFF
TRBV2	TRBJ2-5	CASSENWGSEETQYF
TRBV29-1	TRBJ2-1	CSVGDKTFF
TRBV6-5	TRBJ1-2	CASSYSLSVNYGYTF
TRBV6-1	TRBJ2-7	CASGRTGPYEQYF
TRBV4-3	TRBJ1-6	CASSQDPGPNSPLHF
TRBV4-1	TRBJ2-7	CASSRTRDSYEQYF
TRBV7-9	TRBJ1-2	CASSPPVWINYGYTF
TRBV2	TRBJ1-2	CASSEARQSGGYTF
TRBV11-3	TRBJ1-6	CASSLITAGPLHF
TRBV28	TRBJ1-4	CASSPLGQGNEKLFF
TRBV7-2	TRBJ1-5	CASSFRGEGNQPQHF